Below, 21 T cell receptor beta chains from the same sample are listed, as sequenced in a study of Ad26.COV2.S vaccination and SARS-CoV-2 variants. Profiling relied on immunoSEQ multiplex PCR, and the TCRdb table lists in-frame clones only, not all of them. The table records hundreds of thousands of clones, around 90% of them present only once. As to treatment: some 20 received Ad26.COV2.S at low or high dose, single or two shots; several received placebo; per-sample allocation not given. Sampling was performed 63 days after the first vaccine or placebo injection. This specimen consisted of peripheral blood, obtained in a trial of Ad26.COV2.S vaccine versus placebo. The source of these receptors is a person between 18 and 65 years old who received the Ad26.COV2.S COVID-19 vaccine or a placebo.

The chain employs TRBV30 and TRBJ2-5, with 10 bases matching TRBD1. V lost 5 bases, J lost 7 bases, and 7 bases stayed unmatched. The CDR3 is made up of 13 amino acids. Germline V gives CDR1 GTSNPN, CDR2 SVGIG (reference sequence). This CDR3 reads CAWGFGQGGTQYF. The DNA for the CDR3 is TGTGCCTGGGGGTTTGGACAGGGGGGGACCCAGTACTTC.

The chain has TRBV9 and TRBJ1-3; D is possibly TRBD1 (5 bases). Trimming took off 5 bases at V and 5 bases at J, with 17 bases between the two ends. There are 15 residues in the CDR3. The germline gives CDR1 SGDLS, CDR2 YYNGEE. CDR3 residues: CASSSAPGFRNTIYF. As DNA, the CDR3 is TGTGCCAGCAGTTCCGCCCCAGGGTTTCGAAACACCATATATTTT.

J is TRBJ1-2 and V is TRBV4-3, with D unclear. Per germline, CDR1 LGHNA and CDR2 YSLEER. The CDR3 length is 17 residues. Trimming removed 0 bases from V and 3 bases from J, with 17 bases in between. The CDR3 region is CASSQDSGVGWDYGYTF. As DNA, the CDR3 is TGCGCCAGCAGCCAAGATTCTGGCGTAGGTTGGGACTATGGCTACACCTTC.

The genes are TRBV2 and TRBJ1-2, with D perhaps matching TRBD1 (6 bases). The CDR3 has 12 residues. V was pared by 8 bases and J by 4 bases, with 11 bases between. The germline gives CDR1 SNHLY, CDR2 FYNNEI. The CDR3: CASPDSSYGYTF. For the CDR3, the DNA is TGTGCCAGCCCGGACAGCTCCTATGGCTACACCTTC.

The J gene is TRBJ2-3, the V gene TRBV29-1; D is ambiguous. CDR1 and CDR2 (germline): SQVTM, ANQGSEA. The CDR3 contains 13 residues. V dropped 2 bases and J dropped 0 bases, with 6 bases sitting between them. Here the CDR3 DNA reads TGCAGCGTTGAAACCGGTAGCACAGATACGCAGTATTTT. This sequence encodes CSVETGSTDTQYF.

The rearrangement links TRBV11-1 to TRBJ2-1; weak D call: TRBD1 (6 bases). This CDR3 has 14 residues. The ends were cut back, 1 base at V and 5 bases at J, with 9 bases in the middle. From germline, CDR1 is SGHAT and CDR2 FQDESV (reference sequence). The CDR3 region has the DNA TGTGCCAGCAGCTTAGGCAACAGGGACAATGAGCAGTTCTTC. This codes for CASSLGNRDNEQFF.

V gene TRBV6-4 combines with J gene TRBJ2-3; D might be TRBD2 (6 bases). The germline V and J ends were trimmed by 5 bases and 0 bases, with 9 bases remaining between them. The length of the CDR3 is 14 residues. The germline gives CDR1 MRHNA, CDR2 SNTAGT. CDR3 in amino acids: CASSLRGSTDTQYF. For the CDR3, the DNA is TGTGCCAGCAGTTTACGGGGGAGCACAGATACGCAGTATTTT.

The CDR3 is CASSLAQGGQIRETQYF. In DNA, the CDR3 is TGTGCCAGCAGCTTAGCACAAGGGGGGCAAATAAGAGAGACCCAGTACTTC. The V gene is TRBV7-8, the J gene TRBJ2-5; D possibly matches TRBD1 or TRBD2 (6 bases each). This CDR3 spans 17 amino acids. Germline V gives CDR1 SGHVS, CDR2 FQNEAQ. With 0 bases removed from V and 4 bases from J, the gap between germline ends came to 18 bases.

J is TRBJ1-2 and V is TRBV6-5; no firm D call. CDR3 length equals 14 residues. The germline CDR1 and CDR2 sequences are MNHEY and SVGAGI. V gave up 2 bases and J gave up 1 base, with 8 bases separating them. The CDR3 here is CASSYRPGNYGYTF. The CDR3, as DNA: TGTGCCAGCAGTTACAGGCCGGGTAACTATGGCTACACCTTC.

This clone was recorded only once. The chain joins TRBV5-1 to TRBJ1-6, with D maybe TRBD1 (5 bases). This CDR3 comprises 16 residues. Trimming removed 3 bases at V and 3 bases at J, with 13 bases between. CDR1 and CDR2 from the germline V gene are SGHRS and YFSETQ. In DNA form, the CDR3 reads TGCGCCAGCAGCTCAACAGGCGCCATCTATAATTCACCCCTCCACTTT. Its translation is CASSSTGAIYNSPLHF.

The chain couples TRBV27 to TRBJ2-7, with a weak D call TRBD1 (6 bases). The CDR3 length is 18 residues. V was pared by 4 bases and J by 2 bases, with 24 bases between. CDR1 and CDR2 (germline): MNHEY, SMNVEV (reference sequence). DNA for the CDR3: TGTGCCAGCAGTTCAACCGCCCGATCCACAGGGATCACCTACGAGCAGTACTTC. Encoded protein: CASSSTARSTGITYEQYF.

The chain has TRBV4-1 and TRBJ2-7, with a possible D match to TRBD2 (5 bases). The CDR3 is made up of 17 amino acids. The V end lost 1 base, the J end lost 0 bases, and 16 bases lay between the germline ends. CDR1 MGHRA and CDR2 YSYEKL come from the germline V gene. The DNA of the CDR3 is TGCGCCAGCAGCCAAGGCGTGTCGGTAGCGAGCTCCTACGAGCAGTACTTC. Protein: CASSQGVSVASSYEQYF.

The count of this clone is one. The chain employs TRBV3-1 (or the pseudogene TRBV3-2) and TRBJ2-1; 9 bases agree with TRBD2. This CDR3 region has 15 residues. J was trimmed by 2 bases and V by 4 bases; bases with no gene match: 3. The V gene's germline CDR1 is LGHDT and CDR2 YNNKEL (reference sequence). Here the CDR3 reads CASSLLAGPYNEQFF. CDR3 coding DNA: TGTGCCAGCAGCCTCCTAGCGGGGCCCTACAATGAGCAGTTCTTC.

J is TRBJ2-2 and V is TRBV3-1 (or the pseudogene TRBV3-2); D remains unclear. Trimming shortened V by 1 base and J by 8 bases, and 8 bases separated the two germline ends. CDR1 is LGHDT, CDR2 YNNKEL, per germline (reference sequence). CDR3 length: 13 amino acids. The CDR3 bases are TGTGCCAGCAGCCAAGGCTCCTGGGGGGAGCTGTTTTTT. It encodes CASSQGSWGELFF.

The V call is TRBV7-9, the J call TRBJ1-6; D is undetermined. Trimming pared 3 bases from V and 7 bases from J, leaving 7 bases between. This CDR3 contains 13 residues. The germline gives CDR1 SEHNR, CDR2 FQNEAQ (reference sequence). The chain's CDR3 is CASSFTANSPLHF. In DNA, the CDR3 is TGTGCCAGCAGCTTCACAGCCAATTCACCCCTCCACTTT.

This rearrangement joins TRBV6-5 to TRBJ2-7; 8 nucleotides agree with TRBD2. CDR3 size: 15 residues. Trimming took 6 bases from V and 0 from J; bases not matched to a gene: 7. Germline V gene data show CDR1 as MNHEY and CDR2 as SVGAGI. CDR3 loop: CASSLAGRSSYEQYF. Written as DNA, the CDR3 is TGTGCCAGCAGCTTAGCGGGGAGGAGCTCCTACGAGCAGTACTTC.

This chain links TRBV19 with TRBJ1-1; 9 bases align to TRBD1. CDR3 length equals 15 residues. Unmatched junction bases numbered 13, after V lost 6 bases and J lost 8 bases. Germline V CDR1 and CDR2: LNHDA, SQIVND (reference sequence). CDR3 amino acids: CASRDYRDRVAEAFF. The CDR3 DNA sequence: TGTGCCAGTAGGGATTACCGGGACAGGGTGGCAGAAGCTTTCTTT.

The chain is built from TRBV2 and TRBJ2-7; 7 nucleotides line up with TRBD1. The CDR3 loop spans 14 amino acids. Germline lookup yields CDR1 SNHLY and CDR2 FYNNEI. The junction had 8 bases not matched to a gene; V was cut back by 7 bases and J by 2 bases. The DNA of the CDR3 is TGTGCCAGCATGGGGGACAGACCAACCTACGAGCAGTACTTC. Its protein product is CASMGDRPTYEQYF.

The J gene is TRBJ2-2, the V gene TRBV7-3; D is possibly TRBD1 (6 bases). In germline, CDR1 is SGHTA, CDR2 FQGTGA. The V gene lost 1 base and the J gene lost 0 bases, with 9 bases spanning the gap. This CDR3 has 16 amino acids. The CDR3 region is CASSLKGTPNTGELFF. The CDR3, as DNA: TGTGCCAGCAGCTTAAAGGGGACACCGAACACCGGGGAGCTGTTTTTT.

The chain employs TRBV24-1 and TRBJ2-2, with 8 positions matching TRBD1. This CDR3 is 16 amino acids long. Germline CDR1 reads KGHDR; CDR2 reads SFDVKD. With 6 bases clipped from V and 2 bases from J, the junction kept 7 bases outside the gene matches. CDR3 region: CATSPRGTGNTGELFF. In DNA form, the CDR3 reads TGTGCCACCAGTCCCAGAGGGACAGGAAACACCGGGGAGCTGTTTTTT.

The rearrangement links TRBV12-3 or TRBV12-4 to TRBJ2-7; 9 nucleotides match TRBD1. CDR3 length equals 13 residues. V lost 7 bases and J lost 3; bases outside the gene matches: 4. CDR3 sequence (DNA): TGTGCCAGCACCGGGGGACAGGGCTACGAGCAGTACTTC. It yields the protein CASTGGQGYEQYF.